This T cell receptor (beta chain) came from a study of beta chain features in type 1 diabetes. Study-wide background: Sorted cells from all samples, numbering approximately 110,000,000, were examined.

The CDR3 is 15 residues long. CDR1 is SGHVS, CDR2 FNYEAQ, per germline. Trimming left V 1 base short and J 10 bases short, with 14 bases between. General observations from the study: Healthy donors had naive, central memory and Treg TCRB repertoires that appeared less similar than those seen among patients. All four CD4+ subsets from Type 1 diabetes patients carried moderately but significantly shorter TCRB CDR3s.

A note on this clone: The antigen remains unidentified.

The entirety of the isolated RNA underwent reverse transcription, so expressed TCRB transcripts were sequenced. The method was immunoSEQ multiplex PCR; TCRdb's version includes in-frame clones alone and lacks a portion of them. Of 250,000 or so clones listed, 20% are singletons. V gene TRBV7-6 combines with J gene TRBJ1-6; D might be TRBD1 (6 bases). This TCR derives from a woman aged 40 to 50 with type 1 diabetes. What was sequenced was naive CD4+ T cells from blood. In nucleotides, the CDR3 is TGTGCCAGCAGCTTAGGGGAGCAGGGGCGATCACCCCTCCACTTT. Translated, it gives CASSLGEQGRSPLHF.